One sample yielded the 24 T cell receptor beta chains listed below, sequenced in a study of CD8 T cells in ankylosing spondylitis (dated 2017 in TCRdb). General findings and caveats noted by the study authors: A TCR beta motif made up of about eight highly homologous amino acid variants appeared to be characteristic of blood from ankylosing spondylitis patients.

Library preparation was by 5' RACE. These reads were obtained on an Illumina HiSeq 2500. The raw public data were reprocessed by TCRdb itself: fastp quality trimming at Q25, MiXCR clonotype calling, in-frame beta chains only. Rows matching on CDR3 protein sequence are summarized as one entry with the most common DNA and genes. This sample comprises roughly 700,000 distinct CDR3 sequences, roughly 19% of them detected only once. The leading ten clones occupy under 20% of the sample. These receptors lack a known antigen. The sample taken for sequencing was blood, either unsorted or a sorted T cell fraction (not recorded which). The receptors stem from a male donor with ankylosing spondylitis.

This clonotype came up a few times. A read error may explain this, as a much larger clone is one base away. The chain has TRBV7-3 and TRBJ2-1; D is ambiguous. Per the germline V gene, CDR1 is SGHTA and CDR2 is FQGTGA. The CDR3 consists of 14 residues. Between the trimmed V and J ends, which lost 1 base and 0 bases, there was a span of 4 bases. The CDR3: CASSLKGSYNEQFF. The CDR3 DNA reads TGTGCCAGCAGCTTAAAGGGCTCCTACAATGAGCAGTTCTTC. Full variable domain (outside the CDR3, taken from reference TRBV7-3 and TRBJ2-1): GAGVSQTPSNKVTEKGKYVELRCDPISGHTALYWYRQSLGQGPEFLIYFQGTGAADDSGLPNDRFFAVRPEGSVSTLKIQRTERGDSAVYLCASSLKGSYNEQFFGPGTRLTVL.

Comments on this clonotype: A junction boundary mismatches the germline segment, possibly from a read error. V and J are TRBV20-1 and TRBJ2-1; 9 nucleotides line up with TRBD1. From germline, CDR1 is DFQATT and CDR2 SNEGSKA (reference sequence). This CDR3 spans 17 amino acids. CDR3 residues: CCARDSRTGAFYNEQFF. The CDR3 nucleotides are TGCTGTGCTAGAGATTCTAGGACAGGGGCCTTCTACAATGAGCAGTTCTTC.

This chain connects TRBV10-3 to TRBJ2-1; TRBD1 is a possible D gene (5 bases). V was trimmed by 3 bases and J by 2 bases, leaving 11 bases between them. Per germline, CDR1 ENHRY and CDR2 SYGVKD. CDR3 length: 15 residues. The DNA of the CDR3 is TGTGCCATCAGTGAATTACAGGTACCCTACAATGAGCAGTTCTTC. It translates to CAISELQVPYNEQFF.

In this sample, this clonotype turned up a few times. The gene calls are TRBV20-1 and TRBJ2-2; TRBD2 is a possible D gene (6 bases). CDR3 length: 13 residues. The germline gives CDR1 DFQATT, CDR2 SNEGSKA (reference sequence). V was cut by 7 bases and J by 2 bases, with 11 bases left in between. The CDR3 is CSGGSGNTGELFF. The CDR3 bases are TGCAGTGGGGGTAGCGGTAACACCGGGGAGCTGTTTTTT.

The CDR3 nucleotides read TGCGCCAGCAGCCGGACATGGGGCCTCACAGATACGCAGTATTTT. Protein: CASSRTWGLTDTQYF. This chain uses TRBV4-1 with TRBJ2-3; weak D call: TRBD1 (5 bases). CDR3 length: 15 amino acids. Germline CDR1 is MGHRA and CDR2 is YSYEKL. V was shortened by 4 bases and J by 2 bases, with 13 bases between the two germline ends.

The chain carries TRBV5-1 and TRBJ1-2; the match to TRBD1 covers 7 bases. The CDR3 length is 15 residues. Germline lookup yields CDR1 SGHRS and CDR2 YFSETQ. V gave up 1 base and J gave up 8 bases; unmatched junction bases: 11. DNA for the CDR3: TGCGCCAGCAGCTTGTCCCTGGGACAGCCAGAGGGCTACACCTTC. Its protein is CASSLSLGQPEGYTF.

Only a few counts were recorded for this clonotype. The chain is built from TRBV7-9 and TRBJ1-5, with 7 bases aligning to TRBD1. V was pared by 4 bases and J by 5 bases, with 14 bases of the junction left unmatched. This CDR3 spans 17 amino acids. Germline CDR1 reads SEHNR; CDR2 reads FQNEAQ (reference sequence). CDR3 sequence (DNA): TGTGCCAGCAGCTCGAATCTCGACAGGGCGCTATATCAGCCCCAGCATTTT. The encoded protein is CASSSNLDRALYQPQHF.

The CDR3 sequence is CASSQESRSSGANVLTF. CDR3 bases: TGCGCCAGCAGCCAAGAGTCCAGGTCCTCTGGGGCCAACGTCCTGACTTTC. The chain carries TRBV4-3 and TRBJ2-6; D not resolved. Germline lookup yields CDR1 LGHNA and CDR2 YSLEER. Trimming removed 0 bases from V and 0 bases from J, with 9 bases in between. This CDR3 comprises 17 residues.

The chain is built from TRBV2 and TRBJ1-1; D gene ambiguous. Germline V gene lookup returns CDR1 SNHLY and CDR2 FYNNEI. This CDR3 is built from 14 residues. V was trimmed by 6 bases and J by 0 bases, leaving 11 bases between them. The CDR3 is CASRGNKLNTEAFF. The CDR3 nucleotides are TGTGCCAGCAGAGGCAACAAACTGAACACTGAAGCTTTCTTT.

V is TRBV20-1 and J is TRBJ2-1, with D perhaps matching TRBD2 (5 bases). The germline gives CDR1 DFQATT, CDR2 SNEGSKA (reference sequence). The V gene lost 0 bases and the J gene lost 9 bases, with 12 bases spanning the gap. The length of the CDR3 is 13 residues. CDR3: CSARDRSGTEQFF. In DNA form, the CDR3 reads TGCAGTGCTAGAGATCGGAGCGGCACTGAGCAGTTCTTC.

This clonotype was observed a handful of times. The chain employs TRBV4-1 and TRBJ2-7, with 10 bases fitting TRBD1. J lost 3 bases, V lost 7 bases, and 9 bases had no gene match. This CDR3 contains 15 residues. CDR1 is MGHRA, CDR2 YSYEKL, per germline. The CDR3 here is CASTPAGTGVYEQYF. CDR3 DNA: TGCGCCAGCACCCCGGCCGGGACAGGGGTCTACGAGCAGTACTTC.

The rearrangement links TRBV4-2 to TRBJ2-1; 11 bases are shared with TRBD2. CDR3 length: 17 amino acids. From germline, CDR1 is LGHNA and CDR2 YNFKEQ. The J segment lost 6 bases and the V segment lost 3 bases, leaving 10 bases of the junction unmatched. The CDR3 DNA is TGTGCCAGCAGCCAGAGAACTAGCGGGAGTACCCCCAATGAGCAGTTCTTC. It codes for CASSQRTSGSTPNEQFF.

J is TRBJ2-2 and V is TRBV11-2; 7 nucleotides line up with TRBD2. CDR1 is SGHAT and CDR2 is FQNNGV in the germline V gene. The CDR3 loop spans 14 amino acids. Germline trimming cut 5 bases from V and 9 bases from J; bases unmatched to any gene: 9. The CDR3 DNA reads TGTGCCAGCAGCGTCCGGGACTACCGCCGGGAGCTGTTTTTT. Amino acids: CASSVRDYRRELFF.

The CDR3 is CASSLLGRGDTQYF. The CDR3 bases are TGTGCCAGCAGCTTATTGGGCCGGGGCGATACGCAGTATTTT. The V call is TRBV7-2, the J call TRBJ2-3, with D perhaps assigned TRBD1 or TRBD2 (5 bases each). Looked up from germline, CDR1 is SGHTA and CDR2 is FQGNSA. The ends were cut back, 2 bases at V and 6 bases at J, with 12 bases in the middle. The CDR3 loop spans 14 amino acids.

The V call is TRBV3-1, the J call TRBJ1-2, with D tentatively TRBD1 (6 bases). V lost 1 base and J 4 bases, leaving 13 bases between the germline ends. This CDR3 spans 15 amino acids. Germline CDR1 and CDR2: LGHDT and YNNKEL (reference sequence). The CDR3 here is CASSQGTARSYGYTF. In DNA, the CDR3 is TGTGCCAGCAGCCAAGGGACAGCTAGGTCCTATGGCTACACCTTC.

V is TRBV28 and J is TRBJ1-2, with unresolved D. V gave up 5 bases and J gave up 5 bases, with 12 bases separating them. The CDR3 is 13 residues long. Germline V lookup: CDR1 MDHEN, CDR2 SYDVKM. The CDR3 coding sequence is TGTGCCAGCAGTCCCCCTCTTGGATATGGCTACACCTTC. It is translated as CASSPPLGYGYTF.

This clonotype was detected only a few times. This rearrangement joins TRBV5-1 to TRBJ1-1, with TRBD1 matching 7 bases. The CDR3 runs to 15 residues. V shed 3 bases, J shed 0 bases, and the junction held 5 bases outside the gene matches. CDR1 and CDR2 from the germline V gene are SGHRS and YFSETQ. The CDR3 nucleotides are TGCGCCAGCAGCTCATTTACAGGGGTGAACACTGAAGCTTTCTTT. Its protein product is CASSSFTGVNTEAFF.

The chain links TRBV7-2 to TRBJ2-7, with D possibly matching TRBD2 (6 bases). Germline-derived CDR1 and CDR2 are SGHTA and FQGNSA. V lost 10 bases, J lost 10 bases, and 32 bases lay in between. This CDR3 spans 16 amino acids. For the CDR3, the DNA is TGTGCCATTAGAAGGAGCACCGATCCCGCAACGGGGGAACAGTACTTC. As protein: CAIRRSTDPATGEQYF.

This sequence joins TRBV7-2 and TRBJ1-2, with D possibly matching TRBD1 (5 bases). V lost 2 bases and J 5 bases, leaving 12 bases between the germline ends. CDR1 is SGHTA, CDR2 FQGNSA, per germline. This CDR3 is 14 amino acids long. The CDR3 protein is CASSLQGSVYGYTF. As DNA, the CDR3 is TGTGCCAGCAGCTTACAGGGTTCCGTTTATGGCTACACCTTC. The variable domain in full, with the rest retrieved from reference TRBV7-2 and TRBJ1-2, is GAGVSQSPSNKVTEKGKDVELRCDPISGHTALYWYRQSLGQGLEFLIYFQGNSAPDKSGLPSDRFSAERTGGSVSTLTIQRTQQEDSAVYLCASSLQGSVYGYTFGSGTRLTVV.

The chain links TRBV7-9 to TRBJ1-1; D not resolved. CDR3 length equals 14 residues. CDR1 and CDR2 from the germline V gene are SEHNR and FQNEAQ (reference sequence). V was clipped by 5 bases and J by 4 bases, with 14 bases between them. In DNA form, the CDR3 reads TGTGCCAGCAGCCCCCTTTGGTTGGGCACTGAAGCTTTCTTT. Protein: CASSPLWLGTEAFF. Together with reference TRBV7-9 and TRBJ1-1, the CDR3 gives the full variable domain: DTGVSQNPRHKITKRGQNVTFRCDPISEHNRLYWYRQTLGQGPEFLTYFQNEAQLEKSRLLSDRFSAERPKGSFSTLEIQRTEQGDSAMYLCASSPLWLGTEAFFGQGTRLTVV.

This chain uses TRBV11-2 with TRBJ1-3; D is undetermined. The germline gives CDR1 SGHAT, CDR2 FQNNGV. The length of the CDR3 is 15 residues. The V end lost 2 bases, the J end lost 1 base, and 9 bases lay between the germline ends. The CDR3 sequence: CASSLFPASGNTIYF. The CDR3 DNA sequence: TGTGCCAGCAGCTTATTCCCCGCTTCTGGAAACACCATATATTTT.

This clonotype was found many times. The chain combines TRBV12-3 or TRBV12-4 with TRBJ2-7; D is possibly TRBD2 (6 bases). The CDR3 spans 14 residues. Trimming pared 3 bases from V and 3 bases from J, leaving 12 bases between. The DNA for the CDR3 is TGTGCCAGCAGTTTCCCGGGAGTCCGCTACGAGCAGTACTTC. Its protein is CASSFPGVRYEQYF.

V and J are TRBV9 and TRBJ2-1, with 8 bases lining up with TRBD2. The germline V gene encodes CDR1 SGDLS and CDR2 YYNGEE. CDR3 length: 16 amino acids. The V and J ends lost 3 bases and 0 bases, in that order; junction bases with no gene match: 5. This CDR3 reads CASSGLGTSSYNEQFF. Here the CDR3 DNA reads TGTGCCAGCAGCGGACTCGGGACTAGCTCCTACAATGAGCAGTTCTTC. Based on the CDR3 plus reference TRBV9 and TRBJ2-1, the full variable domain is DSGVTQTPKHLITATGQRVTLRCSPRSGDLSVYWYQQSLDQGLQFLIQYYNGEERAKGNILERFSAQQFPDLHSELNLSSLELGDSALYFCASSGLGTSSYNEQFFGPGTRLTVL.

This clonotype was detected a few times. Here the CDR3 DNA reads TGTGCCAGCAGTTCCGACACGGACAGGCCGGGGGGAAATGAAAAACTGTTTTTT. This translates into CASSSDTDRPGGNEKLFF. The chain combines TRBV12-3 or TRBV12-4 with TRBJ1-4, with TRBD1 matching over 7 bases. J was trimmed by 5 bases and V by 4 bases; bases with no gene match: 16. The CDR3 spans 18 residues.